This passage covers 23 T cell receptor beta chains from one sample sequenced in a study of PD-L1 blockade in urothelial cancer. Sequencing used immunoSEQ multiplex PCR; TCRdb keeps in-frame clones, though not all of them. The sample yields some 40,000 clones, roughly 90% seen once. Time point: pretreatment peripheral blood. Material: PBMCs, obtained around atezolizumab (anti-PD-L1) treatment. These receptors all stem from a donor at least 40 years old with urothelial cancer.

The chain links TRBV6-4 to TRBJ2-1; 15 bases agree with TRBD2. Germline CDR1 reads MRHNA; CDR2 reads SNTAGT. J gave up 8 bases and V 8 bases, and 22 bases lay outside the gene matches. The CDR3 consists of 20 residues. The CDR3 is CASPPPGPEPGLAGGDEQFF. The DNA of the CDR3 is TGTGCCAGCCCCCCCCCAGGCCCCGAACCGGGACTAGCGGGAGGCGATGAGCAGTTCTTC.

The J gene is TRBJ2-5, the V gene TRBV5-1; 11 bases map to TRBD1. Germline V lookup: CDR1 SGHRS, CDR2 YFSETQ. The CDR3 loop spans 16 amino acids. V shed 4 bases, J shed 0 bases, and the junction held 5 bases outside the gene matches. The CDR3: CASSPGTGGYQETQYF. The CDR3 DNA follows: TGCGCCAGCAGCCCCGGGACAGGGGGGTACCAAGAGACCCAGTACTTC. Based on the CDR3 plus reference TRBV5-1 and TRBJ2-5, the full variable domain is KAGVTQTPRYLIKTRGQQVTLSCSPISGHRSVSWYQQTPGQGLQFLFEYFSETQRNKGNFPGRFSGRQFSNSRSEMNVSTLELGDSALYLCASSPGTGGYQETQYFGPGTRLLVL.

The chain couples TRBV5-6 to TRBJ1-2; D uncertain. V shed 0 bases and J shed 0 bases, with 12 bases lying between them. The CDR3 runs 16 residues. Per the germline V gene, CDR1 is SGHDT and CDR2 is YYEEEE. In DNA form, the CDR3 reads TGTGCCAGCAGCTTGGGGCCCCTGTCAGCTAACTATGGCTACACCTTC. Translated: CASSLGPLSANYGYTF.

The chain has TRBV5-4 and TRBJ2-7; no clear D. V was trimmed by 0 bases and J by 4 bases, leaving 5 bases between them. This CDR3 contains 12 residues. Germline loops: CDR1 SGHNT, CDR2 YYREEE (reference sequence). The CDR3 region is CASSLDGYEQYF. The DNA for the CDR3 is TGTGCCAGCAGCTTGGACGGGTACGAGCAGTACTTC.

This chain joins TRBV4-3 and TRBJ2-5, with 7 positions matching TRBD2. V shed 1 base and J 5 bases; nucleotides not matched to a gene: 7. Germline-derived CDR1 and CDR2 are LGHNA and YSLEER. The CDR3 is 15 amino acids. For the CDR3, the DNA is TGCGCCAGCAGCCAAGGTGGACTAGTCGGGGAGACCCAGTACTTC. It is translated as CASSQGGLVGETQYF.

The V gene is TRBV28, the J gene TRBJ2-7, with TRBD2 as a possible D gene (5 bases). Germline CDR1 is MDHEN and CDR2 is SYDVKM. V lost 4 bases, J lost 12 bases, and 16 bases lay in between. The CDR3 runs to 12 residues. The CDR3: CASSSASTHRYF. The CDR3 DNA reads TGTGCCAGCAGTTCGGCTAGCACTCACCGGTACTTC.

This clone was seen a single time. The chain has TRBV5-1 and TRBJ2-7; possibly TRBD1 for D (6 bases). The CDR3 contains 13 residues. Germline assignment: CDR1 SGHRS and CDR2 YFSETQ. Trimming removed 4 bases from V and 6 bases from J, with 14 bases in between. The CDR3 sequence is CASSVTGTGEQYF. The CDR3 DNA sequence: TGCGCCAGCAGCGTTACAGGGACGGGCGAGCAGTACTTC.

The chain recombines TRBV5-4 with TRBJ2-7; 9 positions match TRBD1. Germline CDR1 SGHNT, CDR2 YYREEE (reference sequence). The V and J ends lost 5 bases and 0 bases, in that order; junction bases with no gene match: 6. The CDR3 is 15 residues long. The chain's CDR3 is CASRPGQGTSYEQYF. As DNA, the CDR3 is TGTGCCAGCAGACCGGGACAGGGAACCTCCTACGAGCAGTACTTC. Full variable domain (rest looked up from reference TRBV5-4 and TRBJ2-7): ETGVTQSPTHLIKTRGQQVTLRCSSQSGHNTVSWYQQALGQGPQFIFQYYREEENGRGNFPPRFSGLQFPNYSSELNVNALELDDSALYLCASRPGQGTSYEQYFGPGTRLTVT.

The chain uses TRBV5-6 and TRBJ1-2; D possibly corresponds to TRBD1 (6 bases). The CDR3 is made up of 14 amino acids. The ends were cut back, 2 bases at V and 3 bases at J, with 11 bases in the middle. Germline V gene data show CDR1 as SGHDT and CDR2 as YYEEEE. DNA for the CDR3: TGTGCCAGCAGCTTAGACAGGTCGGACTATGGCTACACCTTC. Amino acids: CASSLDRSDYGYTF.

J is TRBJ2-7 and V is TRBV27; 10 nucleotides match TRBD2. With V trimmed by 6 bases and J by 3 bases, 14 bases remained unmatched. This CDR3 contains 17 residues. Looked up from germline, CDR1 is MNHEY and CDR2 is SMNVEV (reference sequence). The CDR3 region has the DNA TGTGCCAGCAGCCCCGGTGAGGGACTAGCGAAAGACTACGAGCAGTACTTC. Protein product: CASSPGEGLAKDYEQYF.

V is TRBV4-1 and J is TRBJ1-4; D gene unclear. The V and J ends lost 0 bases and 4 bases respectively, with 12 bases between them. The germline gives CDR1 MGHRA, CDR2 YSYEKL. This CDR3 has 16 residues. The CDR3 sequence is CASSQERGIDNEKLFF. CDR3 DNA: TGCGCCAGCAGCCAAGAGAGAGGGATTGATAATGAAAAACTGTTTTTT.

This rearrangement joins TRBV6-4 to TRBJ2-6; D may be TRBD2 (6 bases). The V end lost 10 bases, the J end lost 1 base, and 8 bases lay between the germline ends. The CDR3 runs to 13 residues. Germline V gene sequence: CDR1 MRHNA, CDR2 SNTAGT. CDR3 region: CATRGSGANVLTF. The CDR3 nucleotides are TGTGCCACCCGGGGGTCTGGGGCCAACGTCCTGACTTTC.

The chain is built from TRBV30 and TRBJ2-1; a possible D gene is TRBD2 (7 bases). Germline V gene data show CDR1 as GTSNPN and CDR2 as SVGIG (reference sequence). CDR3 length: 14 residues. V lost 3 bases, J lost 2 bases, and 11 bases lay in between. For the CDR3, the DNA is TGTGCCTGGAGGGGAGGGGGGGCCTACAATGAGCAGTTCTTC. It yields the protein CAWRGGGAYNEQFF.

CDR3 loop: CASSLWGPTDTQYF. In DNA, the CDR3 is TGTGCCAGCAGCTTATGGGGCCCAACAGATACGCAGTATTTT. The rearrangement links TRBV7-9 to TRBJ2-3; D might be TRBD1 (5 bases). The CDR3 is 14 residues long. Germline V gene sequence: CDR1 SEHNR, CDR2 FQNEAQ (reference sequence). V was shortened by 2 bases and J by 3 bases, with 9 bases between the two germline ends.

This sequence joins TRBV4-3 and TRBJ2-2; a weak D match, TRBD2 (6 bases). V was clipped by 4 bases and J by 4 bases, with 10 bases between them. Germline-derived CDR1 and CDR2 are LGHNA and YSLEER. CDR3 length: 14 residues. The CDR3 nucleotides read TGCGCCAGCAGCCGCCGGCGGGGCACCGGGGAGCTGTTTTTT. Encoded protein: CASSRRRGTGELFF.

This chain links TRBV6-6 with TRBJ2-3, with D maybe TRBD1 (5 bases). This CDR3 has 15 residues. V lost 6 bases, J lost 7 bases, and 20 bases lay in between. Looked up from germline, CDR1 is MNHNY and CDR2 is SVGAGI (reference sequence). The CDR3 sequence: CASSTNRRAVNTQYF. The CDR3 DNA sequence: TGTGCCAGCAGCACAAACCGCAGGGCGGTCAATACGCAGTATTTT.

The CDR3 DNA reads TGTGCCAGCGCCCAAGGCCTAGCGGGAGGGCAGGAGACCCAGTACTTC. This codes for CASAQGLAGGQETQYF. The J gene is TRBJ2-5, the V gene TRBV7-6, with 12 nucleotides matching TRBD2. The V segment lost 8 bases and the J segment 5 bases; nucleotides outside the gene matches: 12. This CDR3 has 16 residues. Germline V gene data show CDR1 as SGHVS and CDR2 as FNYEAQ.

The CDR3 region has the DNA TGTGCCAGCAGCTTGACTAGCGGGAGGGCCGATGAGCAGTTCTTC. Translation: CASSLTSGRADEQFF. This chain joins TRBV7-9 and TRBJ2-1, with 14 bases aligning to TRBD2. The CDR3 runs to 15 residues. Germline values: CDR1 SEHNR, CDR2 FQNEAQ (reference sequence). The J segment lost 8 bases and the V segment lost 3 bases, leaving 3 bases of the junction unmatched.

The chain combines TRBV29-1 with TRBJ1-1; no reliable D call. The germline V and J ends were trimmed by 3 bases and 1 base, with 9 bases remaining between them. Germline-derived CDR1 and CDR2 are SQVTM and ANQGSEA. The CDR3 totals 13 residues. The CDR3 protein is CSVEPQANTEAFF. CDR3 coding DNA: TGCAGCGTTGAGCCTCAGGCGAACACTGAAGCTTTCTTT.

The chain recombines TRBV14 with TRBJ2-1, with D maybe TRBD1 (5 bases). The V end lost 4 bases, the J end lost 4 bases, and 8 bases lay between the germline ends. The CDR3 runs to 13 residues. CDR1 and CDR2 (germline): SGHDN, FVKESK. As DNA, the CDR3 is TGTGCCAGCAGCCGACAGAGATACAATGAGCAGTTCTTC. Its translation is CASSRQRYNEQFF.

The chain combines TRBV18 with TRBJ2-1; D is possibly TRBD2 (6 bases). V gave up 3 bases and J gave up 12 bases, with 24 bases separating them. This CDR3 has 16 residues. Germline V gene lookup returns CDR1 KGHSH and CDR2 LQKENI. DNA for the CDR3: TGTGCCAGCTCACCCTTTTTCACTATCGGAGGGCTGGGGCAGTTCTTC. Its protein is CASSPFFTIGGLGQFF.

The chain couples TRBV5-6 to TRBJ2-7; D not certain. The ends were cut back, 4 bases at V and 0 bases at J, with 5 bases in the middle. This CDR3 region has 12 residues. CDR1 is SGHDT, CDR2 YYEEEE, per germline. The CDR3 DNA reads as TGTGCCAGCAGCACTAACTCCTACGAGCAGTACTTC. Encoded protein: CASSTNSYEQYF.

J is TRBJ2-4 and V is TRBV6-1; D possibly corresponds to TRBD1 (6 bases). CDR1 is MNHNS and CDR2 is SASEGT in the germline V gene. The V and J ends lost 4 bases and 8 bases respectively, with 15 bases between them. This CDR3 contains 14 residues. CDR3 residues: CASSGGSGVDIQYF. DNA for the CDR3: TGTGCCAGCAGTGGAGGGTCAGGGGTCGACATTCAGTACTTC.